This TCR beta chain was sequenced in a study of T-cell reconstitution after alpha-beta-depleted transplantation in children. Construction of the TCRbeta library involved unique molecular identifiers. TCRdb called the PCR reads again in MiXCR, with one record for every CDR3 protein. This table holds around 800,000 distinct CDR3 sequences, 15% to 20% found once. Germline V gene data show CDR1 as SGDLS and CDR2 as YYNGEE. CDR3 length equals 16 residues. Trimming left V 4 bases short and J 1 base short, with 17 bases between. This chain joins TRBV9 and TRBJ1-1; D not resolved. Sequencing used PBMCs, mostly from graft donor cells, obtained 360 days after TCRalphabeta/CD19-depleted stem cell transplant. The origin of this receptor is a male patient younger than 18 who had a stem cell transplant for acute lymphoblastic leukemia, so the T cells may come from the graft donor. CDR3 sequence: CASSPGARTANTEAFF. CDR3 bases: TGTGCCAGCAGCCCAGGAGCTCGGACGGCGAACACTGAAGCTTTCTTT.